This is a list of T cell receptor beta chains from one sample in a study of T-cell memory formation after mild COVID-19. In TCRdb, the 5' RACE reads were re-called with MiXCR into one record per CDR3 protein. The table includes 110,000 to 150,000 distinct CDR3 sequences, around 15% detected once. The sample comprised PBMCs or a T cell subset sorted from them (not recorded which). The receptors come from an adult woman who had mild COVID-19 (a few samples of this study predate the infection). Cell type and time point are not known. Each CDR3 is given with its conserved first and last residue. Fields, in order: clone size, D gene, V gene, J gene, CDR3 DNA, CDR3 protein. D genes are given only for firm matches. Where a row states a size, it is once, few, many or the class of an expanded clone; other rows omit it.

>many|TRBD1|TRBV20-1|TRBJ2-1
TGCAGTGCTAGCCTCCGGGACAGGGTCCACGGTGAGCAGTTCTTC
CSASLRDRVHGEQFF
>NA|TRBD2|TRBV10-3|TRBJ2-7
TGTGCCACTAATACCGGACTAGCGGGATCTTACGAGCAGTACTTC
CATNTGLAGSYEQYF
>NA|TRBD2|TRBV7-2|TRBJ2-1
TGTGCCAGCAGCTTAGTAGGTAGCGGGGCCTACAATGAGCAGTTCTTC
CASSLVGSGAYNEQFF
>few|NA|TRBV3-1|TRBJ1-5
TGTGCCAGCAGCCAAGGAGGGGAAGCAGGGAACCAGCCCCAGCATTTT
CASSQGGEAGNQPQHF
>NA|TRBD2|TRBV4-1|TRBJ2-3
TGCGCCAGCAGCCCGCTAGCGGGGATAGATACGCAGTATTTT
CASSPLAGIDTQYF
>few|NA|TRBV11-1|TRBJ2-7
TGTGCCAGCAGTCCATGGACGTCACGTTCCTACGAGCAGTACTTC
CASSPWTSRSYEQYF
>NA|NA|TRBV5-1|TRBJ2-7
TGCGCCAGCAGCCCCCTCCGGCAGGGAAGCTTCGACGAGCAGTACTTC
CASSPLRQGSFDEQYF
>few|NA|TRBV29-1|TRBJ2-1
TGCAGCGTTGAGAGTGAGGGAGTTTCCTACAATGAGCAGTTCTTC
CSVESEGVSYNEQFF
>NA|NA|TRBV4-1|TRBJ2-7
TGCGCCAGCAGTTATACTCTAGGGATCTACGAGCAGTACTTC
CASSYTLGIYEQYF
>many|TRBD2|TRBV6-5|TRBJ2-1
TGTGCCAGCTCCACTGGGGGGGAGTCCCCGCGCTCCTACAATGAGCAGTTCTTC
CASSTGGESPRSYNEQFF
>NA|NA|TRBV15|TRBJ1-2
TGTGCCACCAGAGGTGATTCAGGTGGCTACACCTTC
CATRGDSGGYTF
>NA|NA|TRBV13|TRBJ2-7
TGTGCCAGCACCTCGGCGGCAGGACCCTACGAGCAGTACTTC
CASTSAAGPYEQYF
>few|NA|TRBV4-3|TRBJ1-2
TGCGCCAGCAGCCAGACCGACAGGACAAACTATGGCTACACCTTC
CASSQTDRTNYGYTF
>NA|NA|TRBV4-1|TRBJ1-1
TGCGCCAGCGCGGGAGGGAGCACTGAAGCTTTCTTT
CASAGGSTEAFF
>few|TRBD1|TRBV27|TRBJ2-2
TGTGCCAGCTCCCGGACAGGGGGGGCCGGGGAGCTGTTTTTT
CASSRTGGAGELFF
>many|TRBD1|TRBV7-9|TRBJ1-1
TGTGCCAGCAGCGCGAGACAGGGTTGGTCTGAAGCTTTCTTT
CASSARQGWSEAFF
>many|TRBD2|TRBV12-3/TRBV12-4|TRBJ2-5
TGTGCCAGCAGTTCACCGGGACTACAAGAGACCCAGTACTTC
CASSSPGLQETQYF
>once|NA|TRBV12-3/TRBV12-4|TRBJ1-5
TGTGCCAGCAGTCCCGGAACAGAACAGCCCCAGCATTTT
CASSPGTEQPQHF
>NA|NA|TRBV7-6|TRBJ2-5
TGTGCCAGCAGCTTAGTGCAGGGGCGCGAGACCCAGTACTTC
CASSLVQGRETQYF
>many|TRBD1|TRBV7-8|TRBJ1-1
TGTGCCAGCAGCTTAGGGACAGGCGGCGACGGAGCTTTCTTT
CASSLGTGGDGAFF
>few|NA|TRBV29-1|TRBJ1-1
TGCAGCGTCAAGGACAGCATGAACACTGAAGCTTTCTTT
CSVKDSMNTEAFF
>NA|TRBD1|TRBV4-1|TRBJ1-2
TGCGCCAGCAGCCAACGACAGGGTCGGGGGAACTATGGCTACACCTTC
CASSQRQGRGNYGYTF
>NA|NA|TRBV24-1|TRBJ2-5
TGTGCCACCAGTGATTTGCGAATCGGACAGCCGTACCAAGAGACCCAGTACTTC
CATSDLRIGQPYQETQYF
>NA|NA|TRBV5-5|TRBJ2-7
TGTGCCAGCAGCTTGGAAGGGTTAGGCTACGAGCAGTACTTC
CASSLEGLGYEQYF
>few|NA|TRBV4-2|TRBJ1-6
TGTGCCAGCAGCCAAGATGGGGCGGCAGCCCTCCACTTT
CASSQDGAAALHF
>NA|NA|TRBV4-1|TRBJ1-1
TGCGCCAGCAGTCACGGTAACACTGAAGCTTTCTTT
CASSHGNTEAFF
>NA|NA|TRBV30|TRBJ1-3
TGTGCCTGGAGTGTTGGGGGAGGAAACACCATATATTTT
CAWSVGGGNTIYF
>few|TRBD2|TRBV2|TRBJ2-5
TGTGCCAGCAGTCGGGGACTAGCGGAACAAGAGACCCAGTACTTC
CASSRGLAEQETQYF